This passage covers 19 T cell receptor beta chains from one sample sequenced in a study of OX40 agonist ivuxolimab in advanced cancers. TCRdb keeps only in-frame clones here, not all; method: immunoSEQ multiplex PCR. This sample has fewer than 95,000 clones, with 75% to 95% found just once. Sequenced here: CD4+ or CD8+ T cells sorted from blood, sampled in a trial of the OX40 agonist ivuxolimab. The receptors originated from an adult with an advanced solid tumor such as melanoma, head and neck, liver or kidney cancer.

The chain joins TRBV5-6 to TRBJ2-5, with 7 bases aligning to TRBD2. V trimming: 0 bases; J trimming: 5 bases; junction bases outside the gene matches: 13. Per germline, CDR1 SGHDT and CDR2 YYEEEE. This CDR3 has 17 amino acids. The CDR3 DNA sequence: TGTGCCAGCAGCTTGGCTCCAAGGGGAGGGATGGACGAGACCCAGTACTTC. Translated, it gives CASSLAPRGGMDETQYF. Combining the CDR3 with reference TRBV5-6 and TRBJ2-5 gives the whole variable domain DAGVTQSPTHLIKTRGQQVTLRCSPKSGHDTVSWYQQALGQGPQFIFQYYEEEERQRGNFPDRFSGHQFPNYSSELNVNALLLGDSALYLCASSLAPRGGMDETQYFGPGTRLLVL.

The chain employs TRBV28 and TRBJ1-2, with TRBD1 as a possible D gene (5 bases). The germline gives CDR1 MDHEN, CDR2 SYDVKM. Trimming left V 3 bases short and J 10 bases short, with 21 bases between. There are 15 residues in the CDR3. The CDR3 DNA reads as TGTGCCAGCAGTTTCCCCTCCGGGCAGGGAAAGGCCTACACCTTC. Its protein product is CASSFPSGQGKAYTF.

This clone was found once. The chain is built from TRBV11-2 and TRBJ2-5, with a possible D match to TRBD2 (5 bases). CDR3 length: 14 amino acids. The V gene lost 4 bases and the J gene lost 5 bases, with 14 bases spanning the gap. Germline CDR1 is SGHAT and CDR2 is FQNNGV. The CDR3 nucleotides are TGTGCCAGCAGCTCCTCTAGCACTGGGGAGACCCAGTACTTC. Translating it yields CASSSSSTGETQYF. Looking up the rest from reference TRBV11-2 and TRBJ2-5 gives the full variable domain: EAGVAQSPRYKIIEKRQSVAFWCNPISGHATLYWYQQILGQGPKLLIQFQNNGVVDDSQLPKDRFSAERLKGVDSTLKIQPAKLEDSAVYLCASSSSSTGETQYFGPGTRLLVL.

The chain recombines TRBV4-1 with TRBJ2-7, with a weak D call TRBD2 (5 bases). There are 14 residues in the CDR3. Trimming took 2 bases from V and 7 from J, leaving 15 bases between them. Germline V lookup: CDR1 MGHRA, CDR2 YSYEKL. CDR3 DNA sequence: TGCGCCAGCAGCCAACGGCTTGAGGGAATGGAGCAGTACTTC. Its protein product is CASSQRLEGMEQYF.

The DNA for the CDR3 is TGTGCCAGCGGCCGGGCGGACGTAGCCTACGAGCAGTACTTC. Translating gives CASGRADVAYEQYF. V and J are TRBV5-8 and TRBJ2-7, with D uncertain. This CDR3 contains 14 residues. Trimming removed 7 bases at V and 2 bases at J, with 16 bases between. The germline V gene encodes CDR1 SGHTS and CDR2 YDEGEE.

The chain is built from TRBV7-9 and TRBJ1-1; D may be TRBD1 (5 bases). Deletions cut 5 bases from V and 0 bases from J, with 13 bases between. Germline V gives CDR1 SEHNR, CDR2 FQNEAQ (reference sequence). The CDR3 sequence is 15 residues long. DNA of the CDR3: TGTGCCAGCAGCCCGGAAGACAGATTGAACACTGAAGCTTTCTTT. This gives the protein CASSPEDRLNTEAFF.

V gene TRBV11-3 combines with J gene TRBJ2-1, with 9 bases matching TRBD2. The CDR3 has 15 amino acids. The trim removed 6 bases at V and 10 bases at J, leaving 13 bases unmatched. Looked up from germline, CDR1 is SGHNT and CDR2 is YENEEA. The CDR3: CASSRSGSPVSEQFF. The DNA of the CDR3 is TGTGCCAGCAGTCGTAGCGGGAGCCCGGTTTCAGAGCAGTTCTTC.

This chain uses TRBV7-7 with TRBJ2-1, with a possible D match to TRBD1 (5 bases). CDR3 length: 16 amino acids. CDR1 is SSHAT and CDR2 is FNYEAQ in the germline V gene (reference sequence). The germline V and J ends were trimmed by 2 bases and 7 bases, with 18 bases remaining between them. The CDR3 nucleotides are TGTGCCAGCAGCTTATTGGGGCATGGGCAGGGAAATGAGCAGTTCTTC. This gives the protein CASSLLGHGQGNEQFF.

The chain uses TRBV5-5 and TRBJ2-5; D unresolved. V was clipped by 4 bases and J by 4 bases, with 14 bases between them. This CDR3 has 14 amino acids. The germline V gene encodes CDR1 SGHKS and CDR2 YYEKEE (reference sequence). The CDR3 DNA follows: TGTGCCAGCAGCCCCCCTCAGGTGGCAGAGACCCAGTACTTC. Translated, it gives CASSPPQVAETQYF.

This CDR3 is CASSPLAGVPNNEQFF. CDR3 sequence (DNA): TGTGCCAGCAGCCCCCTGGCGGGAGTTCCCAACAATGAGCAGTTCTTC. The V call is TRBV5-6, the J call TRBJ2-1; 7 bases are shared with TRBD2. The V gene end was trimmed by 4 bases and the J gene end by 5 bases; junction bases not matched to a gene: 12. Germline assignment: CDR1 SGHDT and CDR2 YYEEEE. This CDR3 has 16 residues.

This clone was counted a single time. The chain carries TRBV28 and TRBJ2-1, with no clear D. The length of the CDR3 is 13 residues. V lost 6 bases and J lost 7, with 13 bases in between. Germline CDR1 and CDR2: MDHEN and SYDVKM. The CDR3 region is CASSSVPRNEQFF. In DNA form, the CDR3 reads TGTGCCAGCAGCTCGGTACCGCGGAATGAGCAGTTCTTC.

The rearrangement uses TRBV5-4 and TRBJ2-2, with a possible D match to TRBD1 (5 bases). Germline-derived CDR1 and CDR2 are SGHNT and YYREEE (reference sequence). Deletions cut 0 bases from V and 7 bases from J, with 19 bases between. CDR3 size: 17 residues. CDR3 loop: CASSLGGFPGYGGELFF. CDR3 bases: TGTGCCAGCAGCTTGGGTGGTTTTCCAGGGTACGGCGGGGAGCTGTTTTTT.

The J gene is TRBJ1-2, the V gene TRBV11-2, with 7 nucleotides matching TRBD1. Germline V lookup: CDR1 SGHAT, CDR2 FQNNGV. The CDR3 consists of 13 residues. Trimming took 7 bases from V and 7 from J; bases not matched to a gene: 9. The CDR3 is CASTRTGSRGYTF. CDR3 nucleotides: TGTGCCAGCACAAGGACAGGAAGCCGTGGCTACACCTTC. Supplemented by reference TRBV11-2 and TRBJ1-2, the full variable domain reads EAGVAQSPRYKIIEKRQSVAFWCNPISGHATLYWYQQILGQGPKLLIQFQNNGVVDDSQLPKDRFSAERLKGVDSTLKIQPAKLEDSAVYLCASTRTGSRGYTFGSGTRLTVV.

The genes are TRBV6-4 and TRBJ1-1; D unclear. The CDR3 covers 15 residues. Between the trimmed V and J ends, which lost 2 bases and 0 bases, there was a span of 10 bases. Germline CDR1 is MRHNA and CDR2 is SNTAGT. CDR3 sequence reads: CASSDKEKMNTEAFF. In nucleotides, the CDR3 is TGTGCCAGCAGTGACAAGGAAAAAATGAACACTGAAGCTTTCTTT.

The chain is built from TRBV10-3 and TRBJ2-1; TRBD2 agrees at 9 bases. V lost 10 bases, J lost 6 bases, and 13 bases stayed unmatched. In germline, CDR1 is ENHRY, CDR2 SYGVKD. The CDR3 covers 15 residues. CDR3 in DNA: TGTGCCAGCACCGAGGGAGCGGGGGGCTCCAATGAGCAGTTCTTC. Translated: CASTEGAGGSNEQFF.

The chain carries TRBV4-1 and TRBJ2-1; 7 positions match TRBD1. The ends lost 5 bases at V and 9 bases at J; junction bases unmatched: 10. The CDR3 runs 14 residues. Germline V gene lookup returns CDR1 MGHRA and CDR2 YSYEKL. CDR3 amino acids: CASSFDRAVREQFF. The CDR3 coding sequence is TGCGCCAGCAGCTTTGACAGGGCAGTGCGTGAGCAGTTCTTC.

The chain links TRBV12-2 to TRBJ2-7; the table's D call of TRBD1 was not tested on the DNA. TRBV12-2 is described as a pseudogene. There are 15 residues in the CDR3. For the CDR3, the DNA is TGTGCAAGTCGCTTACTATGCAGGCGATGGTACGAGCAGTACTTC. Translating it yields CASRLLCRRWYEQYF.

The rearrangement links TRBV4-1 to TRBJ2-7, with 13 bases fitting TRBD2. The CDR3 totals 16 residues. Germline values: CDR1 MGHRA, CDR2 YSYEKL. V shed 1 base and J 5 bases; nucleotides not matched to a gene: 5. The CDR3 bases are TGCGCCAGCAGCCAAGGGGGGACTAGCGGGGTACACGAGCAGTACTTC. It yields the protein CASSQGGTSGVHEQYF.

The chain employs TRBV18 and TRBJ2-3; D call uncertain. The CDR3 totals 11 residues. CDR1 and CDR2 from the germline V gene are KGHSH and LQKENI. Trimming stripped 6 bases from V and 5 bases from J, with 6 bases between. The CDR3 protein is CASSLEDTQYF. CDR3 sequence (DNA): TGTGCCAGCTCCCTGGAAGATACGCAGTATTTT. Drawing the rest from reference TRBV18 and TRBJ2-3, the complete variable domain is NAGVMQNPRHLVRRRGQEARLRCSPMKGHSHVYWYRQLPEEGLKFMVYLQKENIIDESGMPKERFSAEFPKEGPSILRIQQVVRGDSAAYFCASSLEDTQYFGPGTRLTVL.